This T cell receptor (beta chain) derives from a study of cytomegalovirus exposure and HLA in healthy donors. Study overall: From 150 million to 200 million T cells, an earlier analysis saw 120 million or so unique TCR beta sequences.

Germline V gives CDR1 SGHRS, CDR2 YFSETQ. The CDR3 extends over 15 amino acids. Trimming removed 0 bases at V and 0 bases at J, with 8 bases between. About this clone: Its antigen is undetermined.

60 Vbeta and 13 Jbeta primers were used in PCR. Method: immunoSEQ multiplex PCR; TCRdb's copy keeps in-frame clones and lacks some. The sample carries 150,000 to 200,000 clones, roughly four fifths recorded once. Study-level points and caveats: The study designated fewer than 200 TCR beta chains cytomegalovirus-associated. Most TCR sequences were seen very rarely across donors, but some public TCRs occurred in many. Productive rates of about 87% or about 30% were seen for most TCR beta V segments in an earlier analysis.

The receptor's source is a woman aged 18-29 years in good health and CMV-seropositive. Material: PBMCs. V is TRBV5-1 and J is TRBJ2-3, with a tentative D call TRBD1 (5 bases). Here the CDR3 reads CASSLARGSTDTQYF. In DNA form, the CDR3 reads TGCGCCAGCAGCTTGGCTAGGGGAAGCACAGATACGCAGTATTTT.